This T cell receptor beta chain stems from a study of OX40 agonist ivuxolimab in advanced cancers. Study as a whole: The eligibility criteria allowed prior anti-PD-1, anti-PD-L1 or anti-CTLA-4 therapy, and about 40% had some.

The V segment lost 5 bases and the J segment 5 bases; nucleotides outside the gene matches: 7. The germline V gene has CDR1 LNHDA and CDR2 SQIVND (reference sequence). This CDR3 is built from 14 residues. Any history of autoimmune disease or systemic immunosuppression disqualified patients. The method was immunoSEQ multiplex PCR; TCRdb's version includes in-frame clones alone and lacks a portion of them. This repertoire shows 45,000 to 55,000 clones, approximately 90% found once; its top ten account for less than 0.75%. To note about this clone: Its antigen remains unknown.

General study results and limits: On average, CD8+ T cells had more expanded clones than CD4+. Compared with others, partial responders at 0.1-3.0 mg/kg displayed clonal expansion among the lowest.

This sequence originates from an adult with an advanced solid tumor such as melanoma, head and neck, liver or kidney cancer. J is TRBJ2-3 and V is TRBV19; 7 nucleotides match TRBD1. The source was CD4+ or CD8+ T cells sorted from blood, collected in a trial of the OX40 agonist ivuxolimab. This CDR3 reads CASSSRQGRDTQYF. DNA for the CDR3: TGTGCCAGTAGTTCCCGACAGGGAAGAGATACGCAGTATTTT.